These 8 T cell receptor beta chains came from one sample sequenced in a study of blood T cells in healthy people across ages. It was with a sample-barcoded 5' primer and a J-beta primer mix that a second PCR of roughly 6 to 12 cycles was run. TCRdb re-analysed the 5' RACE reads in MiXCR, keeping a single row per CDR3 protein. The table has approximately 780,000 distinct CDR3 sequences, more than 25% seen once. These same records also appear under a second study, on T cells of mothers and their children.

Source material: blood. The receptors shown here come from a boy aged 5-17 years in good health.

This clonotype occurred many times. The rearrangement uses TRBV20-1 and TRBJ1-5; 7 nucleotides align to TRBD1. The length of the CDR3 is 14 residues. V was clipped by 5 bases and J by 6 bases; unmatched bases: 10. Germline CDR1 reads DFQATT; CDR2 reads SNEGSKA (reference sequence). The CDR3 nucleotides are TGCAGTGCTGGAACAGGGGTAGTTAGTCAGCCCCAGCATTTT. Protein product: CSAGTGVVSQPQHF.

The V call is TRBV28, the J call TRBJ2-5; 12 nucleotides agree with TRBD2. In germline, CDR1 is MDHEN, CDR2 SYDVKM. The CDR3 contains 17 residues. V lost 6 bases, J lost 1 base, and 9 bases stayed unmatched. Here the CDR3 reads CASSLRLAGVSQETQYF. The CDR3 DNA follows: TGTGCCAGCAGCCTGAGACTAGCGGGAGTATCCCAAGAGACCCAGTACTTC. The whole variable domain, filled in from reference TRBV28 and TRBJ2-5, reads DVKVTQSSRYLVKRTGEKVFLECVQDMDHENMFWYRQDPGLGLRLIYFSYDVKMKEKGDIPEGYSVSREKKERFSLILESASTNQTSMYLCASSLRLAGVSQETQYFGPGTRLLVL.

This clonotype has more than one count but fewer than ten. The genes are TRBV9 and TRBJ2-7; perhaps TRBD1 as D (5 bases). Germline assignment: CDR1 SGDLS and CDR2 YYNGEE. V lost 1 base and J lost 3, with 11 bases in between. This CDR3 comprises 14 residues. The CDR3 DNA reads TGTGCCAGCAGCGTATGGGGCAGCGACTACGAGCAGTACTTC. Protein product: CASSVWGSDYEQYF.

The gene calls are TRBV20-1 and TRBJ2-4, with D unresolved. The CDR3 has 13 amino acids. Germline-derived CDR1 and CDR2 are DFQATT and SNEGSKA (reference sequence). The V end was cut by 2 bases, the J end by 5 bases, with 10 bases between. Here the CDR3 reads CSARRVPQNIQYF. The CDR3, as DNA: TGCAGTGCTAGAAGGGTCCCCCAAAACATTCAGTACTTC.

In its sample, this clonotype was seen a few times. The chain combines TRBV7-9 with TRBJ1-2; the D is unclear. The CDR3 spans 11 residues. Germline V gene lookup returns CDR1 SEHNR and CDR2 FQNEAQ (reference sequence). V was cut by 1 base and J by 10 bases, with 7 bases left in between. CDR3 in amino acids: CASSLVETYTF. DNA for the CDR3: TGTGCCAGCAGCTTAGTCGAGACCTACACCTTC.

This CDR3 reads CASSTKAGGPTVAKNIQYF. The CDR3 DNA reads as TGTGCCAGCAGCACGAAGGCGGGGGGGCCGACCGTAGCCAAAAACATTCAGTACTTC. The genes are TRBV5-6 and TRBJ2-4; 9 bases line up with TRBD2. The CDR3 covers 19 residues. Germline V gene data show CDR1 as SGHDT and CDR2 as YYEEEE. The ends lost 4 bases at V and 0 bases at J; junction bases unmatched: 14. Together with reference TRBV5-6 and TRBJ2-4, the CDR3 gives the full variable domain: DAGVTQSPTHLIKTRGQQVTLRCSPKSGHDTVSWYQQALGQGPQFIFQYYEEEERQRGNFPDRFSGHQFPNYSSELNVNALLLGDSALYLCASSTKAGGPTVAKNIQYFGAGTRLSVL.

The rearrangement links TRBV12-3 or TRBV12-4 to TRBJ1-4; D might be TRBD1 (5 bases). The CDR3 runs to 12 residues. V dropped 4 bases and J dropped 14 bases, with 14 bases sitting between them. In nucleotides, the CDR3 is TGTGCCAGCAGTTCCGACCCAGGGAGTCTGTTTTTT. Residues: CASSSDPGSLFF.

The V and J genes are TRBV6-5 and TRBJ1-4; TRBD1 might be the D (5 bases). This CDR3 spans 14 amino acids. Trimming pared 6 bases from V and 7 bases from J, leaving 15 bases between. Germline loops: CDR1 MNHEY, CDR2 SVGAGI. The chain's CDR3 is CASRAGRGSEKLFF. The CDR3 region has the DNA TGTGCCAGCAGAGCAGGGAGGGGAAGTGAAAAACTGTTTTTT.